One and the same sample provided the 6 T cell receptor beta chains below, sequenced in a study of T-cell memory formation after mild COVID-19. TCRdb reprocessed the 5' RACE reads via MiXCR and lists one record per CDR3 protein. The table records under 650,000 distinct CDR3 sequences, approximately 18% of them present only once. The sequencing input was PBMCs or a T cell subset sorted from them (not recorded which). The receptor source for this set is an adult woman who had mild COVID-19 (a few samples of this study predate the infection). Cell type and time point are not known.

A single count supports this clonotype. This CDR3 reads CAWTSGAENNEQFF. Here the CDR3 DNA reads TGTGCCTGGACCTCAGGGGCCGAGAACAATGAGCAGTTCTTC. This chain connects TRBV30 to TRBJ2-1; D is perhaps TRBD1 (6 bases). The germline V and J ends were trimmed by 4 bases and 5 bases, with 15 bases remaining between them. The V gene's germline CDR1 is GTSNPN and CDR2 SVGIG (reference sequence). The CDR3 is 14 amino acids.

The chain joins TRBV9 to TRBJ2-4, with TRBD2 as a possible D gene (6 bases). The germline V and J ends were trimmed by 4 bases and 6 bases, with 14 bases remaining between them. Germline V gene sequence: CDR1 SGDLS, CDR2 YYNGEE. The CDR3 is 14 amino acids. CDR3 protein: CASSIKTSPNIQYF. CDR3 bases: TGTGCCAGCAGCATCAAGACTAGTCCAAACATTCAGTACTTC.

The V gene is TRBV6-6, the J gene TRBJ1-5; D possibly corresponds to TRBD1 (5 bases). Trimming left V 6 bases short and J 7 bases short, with 10 bases between. The CDR3 totals 12 residues. Germline V gives CDR1 MNHNY, CDR2 SVGAGI (reference sequence). CDR3 residues: CASRGGGQPQHF. The DNA for the CDR3 is TGTGCCAGCAGAGGCGGGGGGCAGCCCCAGCATTTT.

This clonotype was counted between two and nine times. The chain joins TRBV7-2 to TRBJ1-6, with a weak D call TRBD1 (5 bases). Germline V gene data show CDR1 as SGHTA and CDR2 as FQGNSA. V shed 6 bases and J shed 9 bases, with 12 bases lying between them. The CDR3 covers 13 residues. The CDR3 sequence: CASRLGGGSPLHF. Here the CDR3 DNA reads TGTGCCAGCAGATTGGGCGGGGGTTCACCCCTCCACTTT.

This rearrangement joins TRBV5-6 to TRBJ2-3; possible D gene TRBD2, 5 bases. The ends were cut back, 0 bases at V and 6 bases at J, with 8 bases in the middle. Germline V gives CDR1 SGHDT, CDR2 YYEEEE. The CDR3 loop spans 13 amino acids. The CDR3 region has the DNA TGTGCCAGCAGCTTGGAGGCTAGCGATACGCAGTATTTT. Residues: CASSLEASDTQYF.

The chain combines TRBV20-1 with TRBJ2-3; no definite D call. CDR3 length: 15 amino acids. V dropped 3 bases and J dropped 3 bases, with 16 bases sitting between them. Germline-derived CDR1 and CDR2 are DFQATT and SNEGSKA (reference sequence). The CDR3 is CSARLQRMFTDTQYF. CDR3 in DNA: TGCAGTGCTAGGCTCCAGCGAATGTTTACAGATACGCAGTATTTT.